These 10 T cell receptor beta chains share one sample of origin, sequenced in a study of beta chain features in type 1 diabetes. Study conclusions and caveats: TCRB CDR3s were moderately but significantly shorter in Type 1 diabetes patients in all four CD4+ subsets.

These receptors lack a known antigen. The whole isolated RNA underwent reverse transcription, so sequencing captured expressed TCRB transcripts. Libraries were prepared by immunoSEQ multiplex PCR; TCRdb keeps only in-frame clonotypes and omits some of them. Here the sample spans 100,000 to 150,000 clones, 15% to 20% being singletons. The sample comprised central memory CD4+ T cells from blood. These receptors all come from a man younger than 35 with type 1 diabetes.

Comment on this clone: This likely reflects a read error, since a far larger clone is one base away. The sample has other DNA sequences that encode this CDR3 too. The chain couples TRBV21-1 to TRBJ2-4; TRBD1, the D gene given by the table, was not confirmed from the DNA. TRBV21-1 is reported as a pseudogene. The CDR3 extends over 17 amino acids. The CDR3 bases are TGTGCCAGCCTTCTCAGCGGGACAGGGCCATCCAAAAACATTCAGTACTTC. Translation: CASLLSGTGPSKNIQYF.

V and J are TRBV25-1 and TRBJ1-4, with a tentative D call TRBD1 (5 bases). The CDR3 is made up of 16 amino acids. V dropped 4 bases and J dropped 5 bases, with 17 bases sitting between them. Germline CDR1 is MGHDK and CDR2 is SYGVNS. The DNA for the CDR3 is TGTGCCAGCAGTGTCCAAGGACGGGGGGGAAATGAAAAACTGTTTTTT. The encoded protein is CASSVQGRGGNEKLFF.

The chain uses TRBV14 and TRBJ2-7, with D possibly being TRBD1 or TRBD2 (5 bases each). Germline V gene data show CDR1 as SGHDN and CDR2 as FVKESK. CDR3 size: 13 residues. V was trimmed by 4 bases and J by 0 bases, leaving 7 bases between them. The CDR3 DNA is TGTGCCAGCAGCCGGGGGAACTCCTACGAGCAGTACTTC. Its protein product is CASSRGNSYEQYF.

This clone was counted a few times. J is TRBJ2-7 and V is TRBV29-1; TRBD2 matches 12 bases. This CDR3 comprises 14 residues. Germline lookup yields CDR1 SQVTM and CDR2 ANQGSEA. Trimming at V came to 2 bases and at J to 6 bases, leaving 5 bases not matched to a gene. CDR3 DNA sequence: TGCAGCGTTGAATTGGCTAGCGGGAGGGTCGAGCAGTACTTC. Encoded protein: CSVELASGRVEQYF.

This clone occurred a few times. This sequence joins TRBV2 and TRBJ1-2; D gene uncertain. Germline CDR1 is SNHLY and CDR2 is FYNNEI. The CDR3 loop spans 15 amino acids. V lost 4 bases and J lost 8, with 20 bases in between. CDR3 in DNA: TGTGCCAGCAGTGCGGACGGCCCAAGATATGGAGGCTACACCTTC. Translating it yields CASSADGPRYGGYTF.

The V gene is TRBV2, the J gene TRBJ2-7; no clear D gene. V dropped 6 bases and J dropped 0 bases, with 15 bases sitting between them. CDR1 SNHLY and CDR2 FYNNEI come from the germline V gene. The CDR3 length is 15 residues. The CDR3 DNA reads TGTGCCAGCAGAGATTGGACGGCTAGCTCCTACGAGCAGTACTTC. Amino acids: CASRDWTASSYEQYF.

The chain recombines TRBV5-1 with TRBJ2-5, with a tentative D call TRBD2 (6 bases). The CDR3 contains 17 residues. V lost 3 bases, J lost 1 base, and 19 bases lay in between. Germline V gene data show CDR1 as SGHRS and CDR2 as YFSETQ. Here the CDR3 DNA reads TGCGCCAGCAGCTCGGACGGGCGGAGGGTCCCCCAAGAGACCCAGTACTTC. Translating it yields CASSSDGRRVPQETQYF. Together with reference TRBV5-1 and TRBJ2-5, the CDR3 gives the full variable domain: KAGVTQTPRYLIKTRGQQVTLSCSPISGHRSVSWYQQTPGQGLQFLFEYFSETQRNKGNFPGRFSGRQFSNSRSEMNVSTLELGDSALYLCASSSDGRRVPQETQYFGPGTRLLVL.

This clone appeared a few times. V and J are TRBV6-6 and TRBJ2-5; no firm D call. Germline loops: CDR1 MNHNY, CDR2 SVGAGI (reference sequence). CDR3 size: 14 residues. The V end lost 7 bases, the J end lost 5 bases, and 17 bases lay between the germline ends. The CDR3 here is CASTLFPVGETQYF. The CDR3 nucleotides read TGTGCCAGCACCCTCTTTCCGGTTGGGGAGACCCAGTACTTC.

This chain connects TRBV7-2 to TRBJ2-1, with D perhaps matching TRBD1 (5 bases). Germline values: CDR1 SGHTA, CDR2 FQGNSA. This CDR3 region has 16 residues. V dropped 2 bases and J dropped 5 bases, with 16 bases sitting between them. The CDR3 coding sequence is TGTGCCAGCAGCTTACTTTCAGGGCAGTGGGACAATGAGCAGTTCTTC. Encoded protein: CASSLLSGQWDNEQFF.

This clone is termed medium-sized (0.01 to 0.1%). Other DNA sequences in this sample translate to the same CDR3. V usage is TRBV9 and J usage is TRBJ1-2, with D tentatively TRBD1 (6 bases). This CDR3 has 12 amino acids. Germline CDR1 and CDR2: SGDLS and YYNGEE. V lost 4 bases and J 4 bases, leaving 8 bases between the germline ends. CDR3 DNA: TGTGCCAGCAGCCTGGACAGCTATGGCTACACCTTC. This sequence encodes CASSLDSYGYTF.